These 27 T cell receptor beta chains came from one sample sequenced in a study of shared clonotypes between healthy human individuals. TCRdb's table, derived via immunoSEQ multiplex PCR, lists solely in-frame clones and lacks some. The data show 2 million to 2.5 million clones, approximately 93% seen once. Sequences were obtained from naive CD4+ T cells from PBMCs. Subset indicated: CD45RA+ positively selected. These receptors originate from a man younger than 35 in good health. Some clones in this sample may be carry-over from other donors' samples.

The CDR3 sequence is CASSMTSLVYGYTF. CDR3 sequence (DNA): TGTGCCAGTAGTATGACCTCGCTAGTCTATGGCTACACCTTC. V and J are TRBV19 and TRBJ1-2; D is uncertain. CDR1 and CDR2 (germline): LNHDA, SQIVND (reference sequence). V was shortened by 3 bases and J by 4 bases, with 12 bases between the two germline ends. The CDR3 sequence is 14 residues long.

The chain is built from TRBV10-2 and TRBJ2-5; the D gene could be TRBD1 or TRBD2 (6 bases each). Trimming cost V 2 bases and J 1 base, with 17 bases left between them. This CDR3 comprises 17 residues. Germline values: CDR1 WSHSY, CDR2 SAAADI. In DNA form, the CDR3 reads TGCGCCAGCAGTGAGAGCATACGACTAGGGGGCCAAGAGACCCAGTACTTC. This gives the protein CASSESIRLGGQETQYF.

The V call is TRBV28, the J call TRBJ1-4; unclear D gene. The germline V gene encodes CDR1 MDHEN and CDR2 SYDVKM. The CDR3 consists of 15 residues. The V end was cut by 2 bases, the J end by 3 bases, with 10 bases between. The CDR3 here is CASSLARVANEKLFF. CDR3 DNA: TGTGCCAGCAGTTTAGCTAGGGTTGCTAATGAAAAACTGTTTTTT.

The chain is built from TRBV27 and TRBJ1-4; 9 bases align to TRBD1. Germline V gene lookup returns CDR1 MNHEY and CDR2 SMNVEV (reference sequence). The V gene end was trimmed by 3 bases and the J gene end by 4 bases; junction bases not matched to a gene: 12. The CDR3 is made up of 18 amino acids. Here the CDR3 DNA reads TGTGCCAGCAGTTTCTCGTCCCGGGACAGGGAGGGTAATGAAAAACTGTTTTTT. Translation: CASSFSSRDREGNEKLFF.

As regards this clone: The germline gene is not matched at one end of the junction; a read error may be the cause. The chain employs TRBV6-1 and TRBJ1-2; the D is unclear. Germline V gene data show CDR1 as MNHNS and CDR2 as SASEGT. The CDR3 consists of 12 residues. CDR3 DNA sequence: TGTGCCAGCAGTGATGGGGTGCAACGAACCATCTTC. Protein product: CASSDGVQRTIF.

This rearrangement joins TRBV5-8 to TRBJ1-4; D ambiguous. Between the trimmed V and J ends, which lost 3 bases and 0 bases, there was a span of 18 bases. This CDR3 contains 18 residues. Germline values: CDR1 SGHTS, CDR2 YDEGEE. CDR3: CASSSLRTALATNEKLFF. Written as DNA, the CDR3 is TGTGCCAGCAGCTCGCTTAGAACAGCCCTTGCAACTAATGAAAAACTGTTTTTT. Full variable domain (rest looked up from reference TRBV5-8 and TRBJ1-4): EAGVTQSPTHLIKTRGQQATLRCSPISGHTSVYWYQQALGLGLQFLLWYDEGEERNRGNFPPRFSGRQFPNYSSELNVNALELEDSALYLCASSSLRTALATNEKLFFGSGTQLSVL.

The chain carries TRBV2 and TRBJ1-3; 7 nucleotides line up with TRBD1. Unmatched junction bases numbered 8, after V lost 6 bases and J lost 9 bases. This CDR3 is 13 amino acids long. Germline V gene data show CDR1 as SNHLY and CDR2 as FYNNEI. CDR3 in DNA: TGTGCCAGCAGGGGGGACAGCGGGAGCACCATATATTTT. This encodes CASRGDSGSTIYF.

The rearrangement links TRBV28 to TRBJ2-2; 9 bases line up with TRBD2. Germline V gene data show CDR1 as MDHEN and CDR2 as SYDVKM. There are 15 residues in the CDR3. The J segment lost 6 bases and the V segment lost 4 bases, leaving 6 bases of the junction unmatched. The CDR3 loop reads CASSSAGGRAGELFF. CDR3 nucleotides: TGTGCCAGCAGTTCAGCGGGAGGAAGAGCCGGGGAGCTGTTTTTT.

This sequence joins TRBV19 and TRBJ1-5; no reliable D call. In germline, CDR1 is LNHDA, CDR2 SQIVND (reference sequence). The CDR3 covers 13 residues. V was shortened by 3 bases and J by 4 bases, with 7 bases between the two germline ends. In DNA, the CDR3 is TGTGCCAGTAGTATGAGGGAAAATCAGCCCCAGCATTTT. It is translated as CASSMRENQPQHF.

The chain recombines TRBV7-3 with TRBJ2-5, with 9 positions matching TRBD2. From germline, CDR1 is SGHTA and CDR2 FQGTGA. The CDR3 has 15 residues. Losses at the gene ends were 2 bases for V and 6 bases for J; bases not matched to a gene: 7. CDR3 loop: CASSLGGGTSQTQYF. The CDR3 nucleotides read TGTGCCAGCAGCTTAGGGGGAGGGACTAGCCAGACCCAGTACTTC.

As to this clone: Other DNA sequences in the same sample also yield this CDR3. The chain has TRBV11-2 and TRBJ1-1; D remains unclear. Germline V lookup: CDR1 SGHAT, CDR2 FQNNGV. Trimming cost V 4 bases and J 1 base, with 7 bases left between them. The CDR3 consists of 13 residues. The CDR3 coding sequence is TGTGCCAGCAGCTCCCGCTGGAACACTGAAGCTTTCTTT. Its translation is CASSSRWNTEAFF.

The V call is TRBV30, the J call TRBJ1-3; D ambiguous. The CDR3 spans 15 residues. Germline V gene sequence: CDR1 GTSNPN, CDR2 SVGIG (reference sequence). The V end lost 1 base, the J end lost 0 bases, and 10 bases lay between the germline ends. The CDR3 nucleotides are TGTGCCTGGAGTGAGGCAGTCGCCTCTGGAAACACCATATATTTT. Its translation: CAWSEAVASGNTIYF.

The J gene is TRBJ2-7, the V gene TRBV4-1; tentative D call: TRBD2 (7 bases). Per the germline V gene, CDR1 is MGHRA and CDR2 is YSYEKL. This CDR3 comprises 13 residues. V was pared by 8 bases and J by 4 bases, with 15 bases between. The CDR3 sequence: CASGGGPDYEQYF. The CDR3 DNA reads TGCGCCAGCGGGGGGGGGCCGGATTACGAGCAGTACTTC.

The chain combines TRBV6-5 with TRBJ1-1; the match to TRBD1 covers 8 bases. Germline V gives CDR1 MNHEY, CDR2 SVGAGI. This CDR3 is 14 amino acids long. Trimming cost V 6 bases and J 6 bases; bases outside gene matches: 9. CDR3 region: CASSEAGGLSEAFF. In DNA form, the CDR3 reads TGTGCCAGCAGCGAAGCAGGGGGCTTGTCTGAAGCTTTCTTT.

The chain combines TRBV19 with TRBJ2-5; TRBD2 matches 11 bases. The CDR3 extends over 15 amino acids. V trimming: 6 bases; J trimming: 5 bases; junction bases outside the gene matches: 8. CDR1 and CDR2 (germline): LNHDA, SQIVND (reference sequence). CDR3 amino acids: CASSLLAGARETQYF. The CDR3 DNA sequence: TGTGCCAGTAGCCTACTAGCGGGAGCTCGGGAGACCCAGTACTTC. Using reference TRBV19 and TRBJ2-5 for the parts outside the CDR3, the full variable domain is DGGITQSPKYLFRKEGQNVTLSCEQNLNHDAMYWYRQDPGQGLRLIYYSQIVNDFQKGDIAEGYSVSREKKESFPLTVTSAQKNPTAFYLCASSLLAGARETQYFGPGTRLLVL.

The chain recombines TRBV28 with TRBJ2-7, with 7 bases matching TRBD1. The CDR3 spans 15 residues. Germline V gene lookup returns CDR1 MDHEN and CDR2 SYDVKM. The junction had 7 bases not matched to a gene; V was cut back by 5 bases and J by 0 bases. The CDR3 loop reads CASSAGTASSYEQYF. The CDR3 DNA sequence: TGTGCCAGCAGTGCCGGGACAGCCAGCTCCTACGAGCAGTACTTC.

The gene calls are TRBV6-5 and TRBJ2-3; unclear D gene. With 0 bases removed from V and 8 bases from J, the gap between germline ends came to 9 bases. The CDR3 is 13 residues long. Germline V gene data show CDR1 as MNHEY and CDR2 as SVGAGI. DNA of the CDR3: TGTGCCAGCAGTTACTCCCTAGGTGGTACGCAGTATTTT. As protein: CASSYSLGGTQYF.

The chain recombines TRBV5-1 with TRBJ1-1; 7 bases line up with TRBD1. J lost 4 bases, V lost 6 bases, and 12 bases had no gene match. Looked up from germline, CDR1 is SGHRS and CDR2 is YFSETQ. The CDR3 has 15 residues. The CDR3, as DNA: TGCGCCAGCACAACAACGCGACAGGGCGGCACTGAAGCTTTCTTT. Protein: CASTTTRQGGTEAFF. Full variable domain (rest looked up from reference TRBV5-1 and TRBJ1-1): KAGVTQTPRYLIKTRGQQVTLSCSPISGHRSVSWYQQTPGQGLQFLFEYFSETQRNKGNFPGRFSGRQFSNSRSEMNVSTLELGDSALYLCASTTTRQGGTEAFFGQGTRLTVV.

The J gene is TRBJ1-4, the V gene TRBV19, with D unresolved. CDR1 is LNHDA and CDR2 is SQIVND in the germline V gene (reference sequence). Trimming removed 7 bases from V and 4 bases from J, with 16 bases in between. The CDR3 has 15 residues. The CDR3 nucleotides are TGTGCCAGTAAGTATGGCACAACAGTTAATGAAAAACTGTTTTTT. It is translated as CASKYGTTVNEKLFF. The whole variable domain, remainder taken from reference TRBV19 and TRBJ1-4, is DGGITQSPKYLFRKEGQNVTLSCEQNLNHDAMYWYRQDPGQGLRLIYYSQIVNDFQKGDIAEGYSVSREKKESFPLTVTSAQKNPTAFYLCASKYGTTVNEKLFFGSGTQLSVL.

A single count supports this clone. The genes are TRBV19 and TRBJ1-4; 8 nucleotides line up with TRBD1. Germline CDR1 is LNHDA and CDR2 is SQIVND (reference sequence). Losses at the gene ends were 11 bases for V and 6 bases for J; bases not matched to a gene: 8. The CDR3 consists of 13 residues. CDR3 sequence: CAGRTGRDEKLFF. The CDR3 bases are TGTGCCGGGAGGACAGGGAGGGATGAAAAACTGTTTTTT.

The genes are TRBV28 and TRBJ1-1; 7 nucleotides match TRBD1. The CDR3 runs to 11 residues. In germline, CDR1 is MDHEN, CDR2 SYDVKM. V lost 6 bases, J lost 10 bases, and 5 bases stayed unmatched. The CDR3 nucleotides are TGTGCCAGCAGCCATAACAGGGGAGCTTTCTTT. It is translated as CASSHNRGAFF. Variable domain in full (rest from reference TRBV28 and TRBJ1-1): DVKVTQSSRYLVKRTGEKVFLECVQDMDHENMFWYRQDPGLGLRLIYFSYDVKMKEKGDIPEGYSVSREKKERFSLILESASTNQTSMYLCASSHNRGAFFGQGTRLTVV.

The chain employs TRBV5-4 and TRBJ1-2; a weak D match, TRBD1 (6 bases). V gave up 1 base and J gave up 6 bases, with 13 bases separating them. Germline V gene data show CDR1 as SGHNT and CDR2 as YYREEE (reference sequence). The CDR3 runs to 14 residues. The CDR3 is CASSLFGRGDGYTF. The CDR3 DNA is TGTGCCAGCAGCTTGTTCGGCAGGGGCGATGGCTACACCTTC.

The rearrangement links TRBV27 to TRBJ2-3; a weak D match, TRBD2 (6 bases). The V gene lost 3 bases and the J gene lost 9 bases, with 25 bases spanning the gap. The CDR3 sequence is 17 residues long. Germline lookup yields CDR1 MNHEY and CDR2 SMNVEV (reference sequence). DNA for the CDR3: TGTGCCAGCAGTTTGTGGGCATCCGACGCACGCCGGGGGACGCAGTATTTT. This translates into CASSLWASDARRGTQYF.

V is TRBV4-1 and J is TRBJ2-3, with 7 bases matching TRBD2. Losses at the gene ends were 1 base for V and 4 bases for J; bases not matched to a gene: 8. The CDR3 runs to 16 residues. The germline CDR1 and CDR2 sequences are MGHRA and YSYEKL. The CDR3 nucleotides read TGCGCCAGCAGCCAAGGCATCGGCGCGGGGGCAGATACGCAGTATTTT. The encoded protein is CASSQGIGAGADTQYF.

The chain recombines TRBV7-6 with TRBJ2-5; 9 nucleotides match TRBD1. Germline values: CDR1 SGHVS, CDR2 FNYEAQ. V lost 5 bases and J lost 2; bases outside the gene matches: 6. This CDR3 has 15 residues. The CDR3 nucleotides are TGTGCCAGCAGCAGACAGACAGGGGGACAAGAGACCCAGTACTTC. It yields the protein CASSRQTGGQETQYF.

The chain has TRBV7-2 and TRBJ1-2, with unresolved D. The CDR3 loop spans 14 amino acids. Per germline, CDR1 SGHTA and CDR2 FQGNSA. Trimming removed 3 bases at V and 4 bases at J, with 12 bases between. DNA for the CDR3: TGTGCCAGCAGCTTGAGATTTCGGGGCTATGGCTACACCTTC. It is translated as CASSLRFRGYGYTF.

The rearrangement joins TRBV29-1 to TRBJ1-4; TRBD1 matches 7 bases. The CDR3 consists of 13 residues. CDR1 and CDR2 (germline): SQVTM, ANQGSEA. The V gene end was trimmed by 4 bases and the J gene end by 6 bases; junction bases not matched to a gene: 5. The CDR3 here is CSVGDSVHEKLFF. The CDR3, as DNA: TGCAGCGTTGGGGACAGCGTGCATGAAAAACTGTTTTTT.